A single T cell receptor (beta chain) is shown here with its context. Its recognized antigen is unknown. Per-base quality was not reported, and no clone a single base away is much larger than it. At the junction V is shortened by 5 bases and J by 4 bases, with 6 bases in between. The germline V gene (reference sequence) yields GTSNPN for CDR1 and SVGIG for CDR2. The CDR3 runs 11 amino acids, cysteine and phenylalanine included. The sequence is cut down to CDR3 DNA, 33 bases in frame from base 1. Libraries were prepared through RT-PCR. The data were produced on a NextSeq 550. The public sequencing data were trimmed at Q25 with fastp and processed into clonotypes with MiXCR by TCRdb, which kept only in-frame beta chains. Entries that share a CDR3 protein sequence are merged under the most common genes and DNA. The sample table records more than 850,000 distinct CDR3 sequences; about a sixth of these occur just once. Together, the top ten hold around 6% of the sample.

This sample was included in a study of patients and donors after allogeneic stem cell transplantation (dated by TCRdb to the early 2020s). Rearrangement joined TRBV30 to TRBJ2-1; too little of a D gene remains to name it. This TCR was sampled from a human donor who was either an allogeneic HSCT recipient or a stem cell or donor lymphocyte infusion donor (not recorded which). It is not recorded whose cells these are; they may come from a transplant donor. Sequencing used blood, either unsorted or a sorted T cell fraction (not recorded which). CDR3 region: CAWESYNEQFF. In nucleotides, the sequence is TGTGCCTGGGAAAGTTACAATGAGCAGTTCTTC.